These 12 T cell receptor beta chains were all obtained from the same sample, sequenced in a study of early T cells in non-severe SARS-CoV-2 infection. TCRdb ran MiXCR on the 5' RACE reads and lists one entry per CDR3 protein. The table lists roughly 47,000 distinct CDR3 sequences, 20% to 25% of them singletons. The sequenced sample was whole blood, obtained at baseline. The receptors were gathered from an adult who was a healthcare worker with PCR-confirmed SARS-CoV-2 infection or an uninfected control (not recorded which).

J is TRBJ1-2 and V is TRBV6-6; D is possibly TRBD1 (5 bases). The V and J ends lost 5 bases and 4 bases respectively, with 11 bases between them. This CDR3 has 13 residues. Germline V gives CDR1 MNHNY, CDR2 SVGAGI (reference sequence). CDR3 residues: CASSQTEVYGYTF. The CDR3 DNA is TGTGCCAGCAGTCAGACAGAAGTCTATGGCTACACCTTC.

V and J are TRBV20-1 and TRBJ1-6; possibly TRBD1 for D (5 bases). The V gene lost 0 bases and the J gene lost 6 bases, with 12 bases spanning the gap. CDR1 and CDR2 from the germline V gene are DFQATT and SNEGSKA (reference sequence). The CDR3 runs 15 residues. The CDR3 DNA follows: TGCAGTGCTAGAGAGGGACCCGGATTTAATTCACCCCTCCACTTT. Its protein is CSAREGPGFNSPLHF.

This clonotype has a handful of counts. This chain links TRBV9 with TRBJ1-1, with D possibly TRBD1 on 6 matching bases. In germline, CDR1 is SGDLS, CDR2 YYNGEE. The V and J ends lost 4 bases and 5 bases respectively, with 21 bases between them. The CDR3 length is 16 residues. The CDR3: CASSPSGGDMGTEAFF. The DNA of the CDR3 is TGTGCCAGCAGCCCCTCGGGAGGGGACATGGGGACTGAAGCTTTCTTT.

V usage is TRBV6-4 and J usage is TRBJ2-1; 10 positions match TRBD2. Trimming took 0 bases from V and 10 from J; bases not matched to a gene: 9. The germline V gene has CDR1 MRHNA and CDR2 SNTAGT. CDR3 length: 16 amino acids. The DNA of the CDR3 is TGTGCCAGCAGTGACTCGACAGCGGGGGGGCGGCGGGAGCAGTTCTTC. As protein: CASSDSTAGGRREQFF.

V gene TRBV19 combines with J gene TRBJ1-4; D not resolved. V was clipped by 1 base and J by 8 bases, with 8 bases between them. The CDR3 extends over 13 amino acids. Per germline, CDR1 LNHDA and CDR2 SQIVND (reference sequence). The CDR3 here is CASSIGRTEKLFF. In DNA form, the CDR3 reads TGTGCCAGTAGTATAGGCAGGACGGAAAAACTGTTTTTT.

In its sample, this clonotype was seen a few times. This sequence joins TRBV20-1 and TRBJ2-1; the match to TRBD2 covers 11 bases. V gave up 0 bases and J gave up 7 bases; unmatched junction bases: 11. Germline V gene sequence: CDR1 DFQATT, CDR2 SNEGSKA (reference sequence). This CDR3 has 17 amino acids. This chain's CDR3 is CSARDYLTSGEANEQFF. The CDR3 DNA reads TGCAGTGCTAGAGACTACCTGACTAGCGGGGAGGCAAATGAGCAGTTCTTC.

The V and J genes are TRBV2 and TRBJ2-2, with a possible D match to TRBD1 (5 bases). Between the trimmed V and J ends, which lost 4 bases and 6 bases, there was a span of 12 bases. Germline CDR1 and CDR2: SNHLY and FYNNEI. This CDR3 has 14 residues. The CDR3 nucleotides read TGTGCCAGCAGTGTACGACAGCTAGCCGGGGAGCTGTTTTTT. It yields the protein CASSVRQLAGELFF.

This clonotype turned up a few times. V is TRBV5-1 and J is TRBJ2-7, with D uncertain. Germline V lookup: CDR1 SGHRS, CDR2 YFSETQ. This CDR3 contains 14 residues. V was pared by 1 base and J by 3 bases, with 11 bases between. CDR3: CASSLSPGRYEQYF. CDR3 DNA: TGCGCCAGCAGCTTGTCTCCAGGCCGCTACGAGCAGTACTTC.

This clonotype has a handful of counts. This chain links TRBV11-1 with TRBJ2-3; D is ambiguous. V lost 4 bases to trimming and J lost 9 bases, with 11 bases between them. Per germline, CDR1 SGHAT and CDR2 FQDESV (reference sequence). This CDR3 comprises 12 residues. For the CDR3, the DNA is TGTGCCAGCAGCTCATTGGATCGGACGCAGTATTTT. It specifies CASSSLDRTQYF.

There are many counts of this clonotype. This rearrangement joins TRBV9 to TRBJ1-2, with 9 bases that match TRBD1. The V gene's germline CDR1 is SGDLS and CDR2 YYNGEE. The CDR3 length is 14 residues. Trimming at V came to 0 bases and at J to 7 bases, leaving 4 bases not matched to a gene. CDR3 bases: TGTGCCAGCAGCGTAGGGACAGGGGCAGGTGGCTACACCTTC. Translated: CASSVGTGAGGYTF.

V gene TRBV4-3 combines with J gene TRBJ2-5; TRBD2 is a possible D gene (6 bases). The CDR3 extends over 15 amino acids. V was cut by 1 base and J by 7 bases, with 16 bases left in between. Germline V lookup: CDR1 LGHNA, CDR2 YSLEER. Written as DNA, the CDR3 is TGCGCCAGCAGCCAAGGGCGGGGCTACTCGGGGACCCAGTACTTC. It yields the protein CASSQGRGYSGTQYF.

This clonotype was counted at least ten times. This chain connects TRBV9 to TRBJ2-7; 11 bases agree with TRBD2. Germline V CDR1 and CDR2: SGDLS, YYNGEE. Trimming removed 2 bases from V and 3 bases from J; junction bases left unmatched: 1. CDR3 length equals 14 residues. CDR3 residues: CASSVGLAVYEQYF. CDR3 bases: TGTGCCAGCAGCGTGGGACTAGCGGTCTACGAGCAGTACTTC.